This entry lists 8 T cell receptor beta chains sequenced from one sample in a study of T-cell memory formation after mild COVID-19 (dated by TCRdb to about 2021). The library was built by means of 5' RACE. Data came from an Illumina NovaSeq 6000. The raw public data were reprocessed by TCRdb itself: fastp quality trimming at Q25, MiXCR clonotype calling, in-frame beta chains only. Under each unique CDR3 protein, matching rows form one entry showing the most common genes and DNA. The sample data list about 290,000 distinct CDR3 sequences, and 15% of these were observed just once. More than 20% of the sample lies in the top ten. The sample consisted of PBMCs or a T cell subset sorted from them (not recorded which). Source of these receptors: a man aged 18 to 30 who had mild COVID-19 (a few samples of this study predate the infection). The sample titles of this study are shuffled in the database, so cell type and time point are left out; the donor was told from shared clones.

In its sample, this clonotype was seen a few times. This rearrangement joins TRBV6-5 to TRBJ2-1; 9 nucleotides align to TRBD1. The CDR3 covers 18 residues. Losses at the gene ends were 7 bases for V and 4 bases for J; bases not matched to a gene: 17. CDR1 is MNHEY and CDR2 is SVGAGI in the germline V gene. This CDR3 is CASNGRGQGQKWYNEQFF. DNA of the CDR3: TGTGCCAGCAATGGCCGGGGACAGGGTCAAAAGTGGTACAATGAGCAGTTCTTC.

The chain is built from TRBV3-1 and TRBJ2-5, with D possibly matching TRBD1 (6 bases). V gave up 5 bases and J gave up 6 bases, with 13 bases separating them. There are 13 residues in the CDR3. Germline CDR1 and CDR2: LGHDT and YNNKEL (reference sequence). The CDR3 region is CASSANRVQTQYF. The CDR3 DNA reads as TGTGCCAGCAGCGCCAACAGGGTCCAGACCCAGTACTTC.

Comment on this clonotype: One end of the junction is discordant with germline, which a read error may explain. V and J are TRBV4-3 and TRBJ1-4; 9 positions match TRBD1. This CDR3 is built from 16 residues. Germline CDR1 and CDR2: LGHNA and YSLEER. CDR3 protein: CASTRTQGAGDEKLSF. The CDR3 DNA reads TGCGCCAGCACCAGAACACAGGGGGCCGGCGATGAAAAACTGTCTTTT.

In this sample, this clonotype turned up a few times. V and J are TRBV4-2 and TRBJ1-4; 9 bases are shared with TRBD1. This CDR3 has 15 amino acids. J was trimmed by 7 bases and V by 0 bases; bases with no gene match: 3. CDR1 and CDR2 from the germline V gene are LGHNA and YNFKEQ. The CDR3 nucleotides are TGTGCCAGCAGCCAAGAGGACAGGGGCGGTGAAAAACTGTTTTTT. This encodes CASSQEDRGGEKLFF.

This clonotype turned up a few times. The CDR3 sequence: CASSQVGPQFF. DNA for the CDR3: TGTGCCAGCAGCCAAGTTGGGCCTCAGTTCTTC. The chain joins TRBV4-2 to TRBJ2-1; D gene uncertain. The CDR3 covers 11 residues. V lost 1 base and J 13 bases, leaving 8 bases between the germline ends. The germline V gene has CDR1 LGHNA and CDR2 YNFKEQ.

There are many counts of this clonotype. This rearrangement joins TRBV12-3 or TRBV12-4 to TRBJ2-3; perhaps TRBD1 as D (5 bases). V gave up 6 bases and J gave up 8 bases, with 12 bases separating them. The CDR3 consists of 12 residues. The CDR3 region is CASRAGHGTQYF. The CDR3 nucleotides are TGTGCCAGCAGGGCAGGGCACGGTACGCAGTATTTT.

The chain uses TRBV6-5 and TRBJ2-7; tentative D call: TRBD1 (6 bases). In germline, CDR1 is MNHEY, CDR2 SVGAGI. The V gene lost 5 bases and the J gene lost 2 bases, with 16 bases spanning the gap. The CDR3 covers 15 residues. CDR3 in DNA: TGTGCCAGCAGTCTCACTATAAGGGGGACCTACGAGCAGTACTTC. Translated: CASSLTIRGTYEQYF.

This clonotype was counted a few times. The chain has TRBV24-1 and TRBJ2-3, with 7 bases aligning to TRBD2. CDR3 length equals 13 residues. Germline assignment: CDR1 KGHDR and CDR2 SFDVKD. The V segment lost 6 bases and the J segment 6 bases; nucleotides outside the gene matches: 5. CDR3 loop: CATSPGTKDTQYF. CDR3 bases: TGTGCCACCAGTCCCGGGACTAAGGATACGCAGTATTTT.